Included here is one TCR beta chain sequence, with context. Its antigen is not identified. Primers for the PCR totalled 60 Vbeta and 13 Jbeta. As processed by the authors: Unique TCR beta chains totaled some 78 million in a later count, with roughly 10 million of them shared. Libraries were prepared by immunoSEQ multiplex PCR; TCRdb keeps only in-frame clonotypes and omits some of them. The V and J calls and clone size were taken over from that table, and D and trimming were inferred from the DNA. The sample includes around 200,000 clones, under 80% of them seen just once. These data originate in a study of cytomegalovirus exposure and HLA in healthy donors. Study at large: Earlier sequencing of 150 million to 200 million T cells yielded 100 million to 120 million unique TCR beta sequences. Whole-study findings and limits: Segments of the TCR beta V type were, in most cases, productive about 87% or about 30% of the time in an earlier analysis.

Losses at the gene ends were 7 bases for V and 2 bases for J; bases not matched to a gene: 18. CDR3 length: 17 amino acids. In germline, CDR1 is SQVTM, CDR2 ANQGSEA. The TCR sequence derives from a girl aged 2-15 years in good health and CMV-seronegative. The chain recombines TRBV29-1 with TRBJ2-3; 7 bases agree with TRBD1. What was sequenced was PBMCs. CDR3: CSAQPATGTEDTDTQYF. CDR3 sequence (DNA): TGCAGCGCCCAACCCGCTACCGGGACAGAAGACACAGATACGCAGTATTTT.